This record covers a single T cell receptor (beta chain). The PCR made use of 60 Vbeta and 13 Jbeta primers. Some clones are missing from TCRdb's copy, which holds only in-frame ones; the method was immunoSEQ multiplex PCR. This sample has about 96,000 clones, with 64% found just once. The record originates from a study of cytomegalovirus exposure and HLA in healthy donors. Background on the study: The roughly 100 million unique TCR beta sequences, from roughly 180 million T cells, were found by an earlier analysis. Early released data had about 85 million unique TCRs, all coming from HLA-typed donors.

Germline CDR1 reads SNHLY; CDR2 reads FYNNEI. The ends lost 3 bases at V and 4 bases at J; junction bases unmatched: 4. CDR3 length: 14 residues. Specimen: PBMCs. The receptor was derived from a man aged 55 to 70 in good health and CMV-seronegative. The V call is TRBV2, the J call TRBJ1-1; 8 bases map to TRBD1. The CDR3 coding sequence is TGTGCCAGCAGTGACGTCGACAGGGGCACTGAAGCTTTCTTT. Protein product: CASSDVDRGTEAFF.